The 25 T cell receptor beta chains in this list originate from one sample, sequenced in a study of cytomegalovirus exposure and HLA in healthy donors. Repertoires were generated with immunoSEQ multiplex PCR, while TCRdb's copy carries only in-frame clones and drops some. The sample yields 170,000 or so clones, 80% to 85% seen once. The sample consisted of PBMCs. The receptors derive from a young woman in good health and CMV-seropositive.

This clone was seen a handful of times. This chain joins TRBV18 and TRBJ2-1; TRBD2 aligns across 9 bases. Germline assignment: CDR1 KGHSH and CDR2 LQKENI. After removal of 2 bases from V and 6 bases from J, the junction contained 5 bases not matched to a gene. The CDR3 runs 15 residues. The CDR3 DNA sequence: TGTGCCAGCTCACCAGATCTAGCGGGGATCAATGAGCAGTTCTTC. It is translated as CASSPDLAGINEQFF.

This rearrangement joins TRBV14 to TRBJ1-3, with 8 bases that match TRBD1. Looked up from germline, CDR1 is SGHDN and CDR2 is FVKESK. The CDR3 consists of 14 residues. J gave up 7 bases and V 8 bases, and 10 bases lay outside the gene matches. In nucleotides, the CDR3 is TGTGCCAGCGACCGGACAGGGTCTCGGAACACCATATATTTT. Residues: CASDRTGSRNTIYF.

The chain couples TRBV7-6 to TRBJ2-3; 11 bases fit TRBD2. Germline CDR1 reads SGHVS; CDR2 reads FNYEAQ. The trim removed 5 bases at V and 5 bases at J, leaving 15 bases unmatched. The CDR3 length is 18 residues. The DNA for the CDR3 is TGTGCCAGCAGCAAAGAGCAGGGGTTAGCGGGGGGGCGAGATACGCAGTATTTT. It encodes CASSKEQGLAGGRDTQYF.

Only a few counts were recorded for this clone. The CDR3 nucleotides read TGTGCCAGCAGAGCCGGGGGGCGCGGCGGCTACACCTTC. The encoded protein is CASRAGGRGGYTF. This rearrangement joins TRBV7-3 to TRBJ1-2, with D perhaps matching TRBD1 (6 bases). Germline CDR1 is SGHTA and CDR2 is FQGTGA. CDR3 size: 13 residues. V was shortened by 6 bases and J by 8 bases, with 16 bases between the two germline ends.

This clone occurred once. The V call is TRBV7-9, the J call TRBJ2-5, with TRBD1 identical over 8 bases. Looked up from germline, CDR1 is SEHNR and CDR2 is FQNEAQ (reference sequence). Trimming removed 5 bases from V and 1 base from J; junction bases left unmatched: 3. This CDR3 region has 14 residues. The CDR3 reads CASSADRGQETQYF. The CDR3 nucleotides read TGTGCCAGCAGCGCCGACAGGGGCCAAGAGACCCAGTACTTC.

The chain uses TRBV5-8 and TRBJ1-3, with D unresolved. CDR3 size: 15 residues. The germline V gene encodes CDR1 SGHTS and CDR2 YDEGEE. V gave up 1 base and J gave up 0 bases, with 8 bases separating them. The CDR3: CASSLLGNSGNTIYF. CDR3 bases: TGTGCCAGCAGCTTGCTAGGCAACTCTGGAAACACCATATATTTT.

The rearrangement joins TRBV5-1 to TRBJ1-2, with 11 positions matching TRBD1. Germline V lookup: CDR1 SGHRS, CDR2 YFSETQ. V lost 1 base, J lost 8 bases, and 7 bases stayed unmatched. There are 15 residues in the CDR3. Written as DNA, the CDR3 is TGCGCCAGCAGCTTGTCCGGACAGGGGGCCGAAGGCTACACCTTC. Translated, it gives CASSLSGQGAEGYTF.

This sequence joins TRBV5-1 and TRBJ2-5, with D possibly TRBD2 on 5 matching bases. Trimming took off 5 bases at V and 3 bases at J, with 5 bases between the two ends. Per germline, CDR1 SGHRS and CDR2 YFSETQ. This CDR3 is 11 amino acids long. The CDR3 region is CASRGEETQYF. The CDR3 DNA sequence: TGCGCCAGCAGGGGAGAAGAGACCCAGTACTTC.

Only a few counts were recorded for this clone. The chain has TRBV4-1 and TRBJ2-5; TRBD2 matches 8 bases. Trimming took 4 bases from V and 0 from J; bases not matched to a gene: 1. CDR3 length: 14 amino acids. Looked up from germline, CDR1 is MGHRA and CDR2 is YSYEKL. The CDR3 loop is CASSPRGDQETQYF. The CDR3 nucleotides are TGCGCCAGCAGCCCGCGGGGGGACCAAGAGACCCAGTACTTC.

The CDR3 protein is CASSLSPTTSGANVLTF. For the CDR3, the DNA is TGCGCCAGCAGCTTATCCCCCACTACATCTGGGGCCAACGTCCTGACTTTC. The rearrangement links TRBV5-1 to TRBJ2-6, with D hard to call. The length of the CDR3 is 17 residues. Germline assignment: CDR1 SGHRS and CDR2 YFSETQ. Trimming pared 2 bases from V and 1 base from J, leaving 13 bases between.

CDR3 coding DNA: TGTGCCAGTGGGATCCCCTCGTATGACAGACCGAACACCGGGGAGCTGTTTTTT. Amino acid sequence: CASGIPSYDRPNTGELFF. The J gene is TRBJ2-2, the V gene TRBV2; tentatively, D is TRBD1 (5 bases). Germline CDR1 is SNHLY and CDR2 is FYNNEI. The CDR3 is 18 amino acids. V was pared by 9 bases and J by 0 bases, with 23 bases between.

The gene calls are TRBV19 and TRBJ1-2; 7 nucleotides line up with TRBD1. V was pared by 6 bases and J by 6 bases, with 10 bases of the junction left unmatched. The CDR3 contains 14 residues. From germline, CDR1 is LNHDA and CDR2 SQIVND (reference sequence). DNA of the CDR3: TGTGCCAGTAGGTCGCCCGGACAGGTGGATGGCTACACCTTC. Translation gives CASRSPGQVDGYTF.

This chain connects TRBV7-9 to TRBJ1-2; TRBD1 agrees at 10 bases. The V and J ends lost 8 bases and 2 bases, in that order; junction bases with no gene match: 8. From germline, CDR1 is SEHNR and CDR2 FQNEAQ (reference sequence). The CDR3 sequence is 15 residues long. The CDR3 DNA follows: TGTGCCAGCTCGAGACAGGGGGCGATAAACTATGGCTACACCTTC. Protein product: CASSRQGAINYGYTF.

CDR3 nucleotide sequence: TGCGCCAGCAGCCAAAACAGGGATAGCAATCAGCCCCAGCATTTT. It yields the protein CASSQNRDSNQPQHF. The chain carries TRBV4-1 and TRBJ1-5, with D tentatively TRBD1 (6 bases). The ends were cut back, 2 bases at V and 0 bases at J, with 8 bases in the middle. CDR1 and CDR2 from the germline V gene are MGHRA and YSYEKL. The CDR3 totals 15 residues.

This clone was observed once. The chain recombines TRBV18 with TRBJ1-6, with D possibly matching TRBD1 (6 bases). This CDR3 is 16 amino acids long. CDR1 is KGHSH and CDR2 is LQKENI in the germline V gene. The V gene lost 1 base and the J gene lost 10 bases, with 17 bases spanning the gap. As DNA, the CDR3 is TGTGCCAGCTCACCACGGATGGGACAAGGTCGGTCACCCCTCCACTTT. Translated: CASSPRMGQGRSPLHF.

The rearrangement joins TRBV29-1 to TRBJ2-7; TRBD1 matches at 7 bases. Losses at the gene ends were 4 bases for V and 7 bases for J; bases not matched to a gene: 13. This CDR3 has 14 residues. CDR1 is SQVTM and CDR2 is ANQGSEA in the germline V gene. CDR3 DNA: TGCAGCGTTGTAAGGACAGGAAATGCCGAAGAGCAGTACTTC. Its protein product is CSVVRTGNAEEQYF.

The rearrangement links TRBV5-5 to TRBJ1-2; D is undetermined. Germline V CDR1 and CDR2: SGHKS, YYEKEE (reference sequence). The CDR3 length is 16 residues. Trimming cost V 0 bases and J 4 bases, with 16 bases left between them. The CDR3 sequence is CASSLVAGSLFYGYTF. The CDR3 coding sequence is TGTGCCAGCAGCTTGGTGGCAGGTTCCCTTTTCTATGGCTACACCTTC.

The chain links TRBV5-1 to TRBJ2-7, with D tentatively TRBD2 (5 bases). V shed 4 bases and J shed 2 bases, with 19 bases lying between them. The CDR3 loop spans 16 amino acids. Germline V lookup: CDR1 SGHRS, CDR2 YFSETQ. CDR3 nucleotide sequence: TGCGCCAGCAGCCCCGAGGGCCTCCGCGCAGCCTACGAGCAGTACTTC. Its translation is CASSPEGLRAAYEQYF.

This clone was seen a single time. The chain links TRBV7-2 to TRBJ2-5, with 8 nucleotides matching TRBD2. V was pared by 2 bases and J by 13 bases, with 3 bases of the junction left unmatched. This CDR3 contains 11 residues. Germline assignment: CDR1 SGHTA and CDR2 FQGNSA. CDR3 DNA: TGTGCCAGCAGCTTACGGGGGGGCCCGTACTTC. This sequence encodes CASSLRGGPYF. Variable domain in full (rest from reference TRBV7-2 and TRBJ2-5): GAGVSQSPSNKVTEKGKDVELRCDPISGHTALYWYRQSLGQGLEFLIYFQGNSAPDKSGLPSDRFSAERTGGSVSTLTIQRTQQEDSAVYLCASSLRGGPYFGPGTRLLVL.

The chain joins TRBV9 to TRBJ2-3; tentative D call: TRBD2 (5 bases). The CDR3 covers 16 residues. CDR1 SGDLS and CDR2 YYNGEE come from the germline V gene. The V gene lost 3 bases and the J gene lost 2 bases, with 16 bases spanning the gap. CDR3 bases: TGTGCCAGCAGCGCCTGGAGGATAGAACACACAGATACGCAGTATTTT. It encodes CASSAWRIEHTDTQYF.

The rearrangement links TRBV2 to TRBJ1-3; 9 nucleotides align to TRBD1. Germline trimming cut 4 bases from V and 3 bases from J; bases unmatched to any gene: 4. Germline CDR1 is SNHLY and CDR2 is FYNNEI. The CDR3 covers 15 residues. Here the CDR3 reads CASSATGGDGNTIYF. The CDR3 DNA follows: TGTGCCAGCAGTGCGACAGGGGGAGATGGAAACACCATATATTTT.

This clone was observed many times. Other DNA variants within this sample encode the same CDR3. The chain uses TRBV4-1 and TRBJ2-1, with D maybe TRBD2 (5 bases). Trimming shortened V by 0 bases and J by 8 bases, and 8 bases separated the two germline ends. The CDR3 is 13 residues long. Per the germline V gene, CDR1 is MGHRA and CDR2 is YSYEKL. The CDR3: CASSQDPGDEQFF. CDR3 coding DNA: TGCGCCAGCAGCCAAGATCCCGGGGATGAGCAGTTCTTC.

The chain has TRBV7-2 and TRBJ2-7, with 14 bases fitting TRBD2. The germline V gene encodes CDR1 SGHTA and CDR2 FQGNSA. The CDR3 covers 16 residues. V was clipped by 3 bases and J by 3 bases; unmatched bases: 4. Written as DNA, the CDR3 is TGTGCCAGCAGCTTCGGGACTAGCGGGGGCCGCTACGAGCAGTACTTC. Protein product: CASSFGTSGGRYEQYF.

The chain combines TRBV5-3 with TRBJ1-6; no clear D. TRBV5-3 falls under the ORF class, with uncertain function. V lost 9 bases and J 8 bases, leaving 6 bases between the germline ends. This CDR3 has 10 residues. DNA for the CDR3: TGTGCCAACTTACATTCACCCCTCCACTTT. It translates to CANLHSPLHF.

The CDR3 reads CASSAGGYTEAFF. As DNA, the CDR3 is TGTGCCAGTAGTGCCGGAGGGTACACTGAAGCTTTCTTT. The chain links TRBV19 to TRBJ1-1; D gene ambiguous. Looked up from germline, CDR1 is LNHDA and CDR2 is SQIVND (reference sequence). The CDR3 extends over 13 amino acids. Trimming shortened V by 5 bases and J by 3 bases, and 10 bases separated the two germline ends. Full variable domain (outside the CDR3, taken from reference TRBV19 and TRBJ1-1): DGGITQSPKYLFRKEGQNVTLSCEQNLNHDAMYWYRQDPGQGLRLIYYSQIVNDFQKGDIAEGYSVSREKKESFPLTVTSAQKNPTAFYLCASSAGGYTEAFFGQGTRLTVV.